What follows are 23 T cell receptor beta chains derived from one specimen sequenced in a study of tumor and adjacent non-tumor tissue in lung cancer. The template was RNA from unsorted bulk tissue. The normal lung tissue was taken more than 3 cm from the tumor edge. A modified ARM-PCR protocol with three rounds of nested PCR amplified TCRbeta. Each CDR3 protein gets one entry after TCRdb re-called the multiplex PCR reads with MiXCR. The table shows under 85,000 distinct CDR3 sequences, with around 76% occurring only once. The sequencing sample was made of distant non-tumor lung tissue. These receptors were obtained from a man aged 65 to 85 with non-small cell lung cancer.

As concerns this clonotype: One junction end disagrees with the germline gene, perhaps due to a read error. In nucleotides, the CDR3 is TGTGTCAGCAGTTACACTTACAGCCTGGAGGAGACCCAGTACTTC. Translation: CVSSYTYSLEETQYF. This chain joins TRBV6-5 and TRBJ2-5, with unresolved D. CDR3 length: 15 amino acids. In germline, CDR1 is MNHEY, CDR2 SVGAGI.

Concerning this clonotype itself: The CDR3 end shows no conserved phenylalanine or tryptophan, and so a read error is likely. CDR3 sequence reads: CASNLVGTGVVGDLFY. The CDR3 bases are TGTGCCAGCAACTTAGTGGGCACAGGGGTTGTCGGGGACCTGTTTTAT. V and J are TRBV11-2 and TRBJ2-2; 7 bases fit TRBD1. The length of the CDR3 is 16 residues. Germline CDR1 is SGHAT and CDR2 is FQNNGV.

The chain couples TRBV20-1 to TRBJ1-3; D uncertain. V was cut by 2 bases and J by 8 bases, with 10 bases left in between. The CDR3 covers 12 residues. Germline loops: CDR1 DFQATT, CDR2 SNEGSKA (reference sequence). CDR3 coding DNA: TGCAGTGCTAGATGTGGAGGAGACACCATATATTTT. Translation gives CSARCGGDTIYF.

A remark on this clonotype: A read error may produce the germline difference seen at one junction end. The rearrangement uses TRBV6-2 or TRBV6-3 and TRBJ2-1, with D unclear. Germline V gene sequence: CDR1 MNHEY, CDR2 SVGEGT. The CDR3 has 14 residues. CDR3 region: CAISYGQVYNEQFF. CDR3 nucleotides: TGTGCCATCAGTTACGGTCAGGTGTACAATGAGCAGTTCTTC.

As for this clonotype: This sequence may be a read error, since a much larger clone differs from it by one base. This rearrangement joins TRBV28 to TRBJ2-7; the match to TRBD1 covers 7 bases. This CDR3 comprises 18 residues. Germline-derived CDR1 and CDR2 are MDHEN and SYDVKM. The DNA for the CDR3 is TGTGCCAACAGTTCTCACACCTCTTATCGGGACAGCATCTACGAGCAGTACTTC. It codes for CANSSHTSYRDSIYEQYF.

As regards this clonotype: The junction shows a germline mismatch at one end, possibly a read error. The chain is built from TRBV6-1 and TRBJ2-1; 11 bases are a match to TRBD2. Germline CDR1 and CDR2: MNHNS and SASEGT. CDR3 size: 16 residues. The DNA for the CDR3 is TGTGCCAGGAGTGCTATGATAGCGGGAGGGTATAATGAGCAATTCTTC. This gives the protein CARSAMIAGGYNEQFF.

On this clonotype: One end of the junction varies from germline; a read error may be responsible. J is TRBJ2-2 and V is TRBV10-2; maybe TRBD2 (5 bases). This CDR3 is 11 amino acids long. Germline V gives CDR1 WSHSY, CDR2 SAAADI. CDR3: CASSDTGVLIF. The CDR3 nucleotides read TGCGCCAGCAGTGACACCGGGGTGCTGATTTTT.

There are a few counts of this clonotype. The chain carries TRBV11-3 and TRBJ2-3; D not resolved. Germline V gene sequence: CDR1 SGHNT, CDR2 YENEEA. This CDR3 has 14 amino acids. Trimming shortened V by 6 bases and J by 3 bases, and 13 bases separated the two germline ends. This CDR3 is CASRPLSRTDTQYF. CDR3 coding DNA: TGTGCCAGCAGACCCCTTTCTAGAACAGATACGCAGTATTTT.

On this clonotype itself: Compared with germline, one end of the junction differs, possibly owing to a read error. The V and J genes are TRBV6-2 or TRBV6-3 and TRBJ1-2; TRBD1 agrees at 10 bases. This CDR3 has 15 amino acids. Germline CDR1 MNHEY, CDR2 SVGEGT. CDR3 sequence reads: CVSSYRDRGSRGYTF. The CDR3 DNA follows: TGTGTCAGCAGTTACCGGGACAGGGGATCGCGAGGCTACACCTTC.

Details on this clonotype: Since no conserved phenylalanine or tryptophan closes the CDR3, a read error is the likely cause. The DNA is omitted, as the CDR3 cannot be located on it reliably, and the CDR3 follows TCRdb's listing. V gene TRBV11-2 combines with J gene TRBJ2-2; the table's D gene call, TRBD1, was not cross checked with the DNA. The germline CDR1 and CDR2 sequences are SGHAT and FQNNGV. The CDR3 has 16 residues if both end residues are counted. CDR3 protein: CASNLVGTGVAGEMFS.

With respect to this clonotype: The missing conserved phenylalanine or tryptophan at the end of this CDR3 makes a read error likely. Because the CDR3's place on the DNA is in doubt, the DNA is left out and the CDR3 is given as listed by TCRdb. The rearrangement links TRBV6-2 or TRBV6-3 to TRBJ2-5. CDR1 is MNHEY and CDR2 is SVGEGT in the germline V gene. The CDR3 has 12 residues if both end residues are counted. The CDR3 loop is CASSAQLKTEYS.

This chain joins TRBV12-3 or TRBV12-4 and TRBJ1-1; D unclear. The CDR3 contains 12 residues. Trimming removed 6 bases from V and 10 bases from J, with 15 bases in between. CDR3 sequence: CASSGSPNVAFF. CDR3 DNA: TGTGCCAGCAGCGGTTCCCCGAATGTAGCTTTCTTT.

As concerns this clonotype: A junction end diverges from the germline sequence, so it may reflect a read error. The chain joins TRBV6-1 to TRBJ2-1; 11 positions match TRBD1. The CDR3 is 14 amino acids. In germline, CDR1 is MNHNS, CDR2 SASEGT. CDR3: CASNGTGGLDEQLF. The DNA for the CDR3 is TGTGCCAGCAATGGGACAGGGGGATTGGATGAGCAGTTGTTC.

About this clonotype: One junction end does not reproduce the germline sequence, and a read error may be involved. The chain employs TRBV4-2 and TRBJ1-4; unclear D gene. The CDR3 runs 14 residues. In germline, CDR1 is LGHNA, CDR2 YNFKEQ. CDR3 bases: TGTACCAGCAGCCAAGTTACAGAAAATGAAAAACTGTTTTTT. It codes for CTSSQVTENEKLFF.

This clonotype was seen a handful of times. A much larger clonotype is one base distant, so this may be a read error. DNA of the CDR3: TGTGCCGGCAGTAAGGACAGCCTGAACACCGGGGAGCTGTTTTTT. It encodes CAGSKDSLNTGELFF. The chain carries TRBV6-4 and TRBJ2-2, with a tentative D call TRBD1 (6 bases). The CDR3 length is 15 residues. The germline gives CDR1 MRHNA, CDR2 SNTAGT.

In the case of this clonotype: A much larger clone sits a single nucleotide away, making a read error possible. V and J are TRBV13 and TRBJ2-2; D is possibly TRBD1 (6 bases). In germline, CDR1 is PRHDT, CDR2 FYEKMQ (reference sequence). CDR3 length: 16 residues. CDR3 DNA: TGTGCCAGCAGCTTAGGGACAGGTTCGGTCACCGGGGAGCCGTTTTTT. Amino acid sequence: CASSLGTGSVTGEPFF.

On this clonotype: The junction shows a germline mismatch at one end, possibly a read error. V gene TRBV29-1 combines with J gene TRBJ1-1; a possible D gene is TRBD1 (6 bases). Germline V gene sequence: CDR1 SQVTM, CDR2 ANQGSEA. The CDR3 has 13 amino acids. Here the CDR3 DNA reads TGCAACGCCTCGGGGGCCAGGAACACTGAAGTTTTCTTT. Protein sequence: CNASGARNTEVFF.

Details on this clonotype: At one boundary the junction diverges from the germline segment, which might be a read error. CDR3 sequence: CASSLPYLDEQFF. CDR3 in DNA: TGTGCAAGCAGCTTGCCCTATTTGGATGAGCAGTTCTTC. The V and J genes are TRBV5-6 and TRBJ2-1; D is ambiguous. This CDR3 is built from 13 residues. Per the germline V gene, CDR1 is SGHDT and CDR2 is YYEEEE.

As for this clonotype: A read error may produce the germline difference seen at one junction end. V usage is TRBV12-3 or TRBV12-4 and J usage is TRBJ1-3; 9 nucleotides align to TRBD1. There are 18 residues in the CDR3. The CDR3 nucleotides read TGTGCCAGCAGACGTCTCGGGACAGGGATCGGCTCTGTAAACACCATATATTTT. It translates to CASRRLGTGIGSVNTIYF.

Worth noting for this clonotype: At one end the junction does not follow the germline gene, possibly because of a read error. The genes are TRBV11-3 and TRBJ2-2; D ambiguous. The germline gives CDR1 SGHNT, CDR2 YENEEA. The CDR3 totals 15 residues. CDR3 protein: CPSSLNPAITGELFF. CDR3 sequence (DNA): TGTCCCAGTAGCTTAAATCCGGCAATCACCGGGGAGCTGTTTTTT.

Turning to this clonotype: A much larger clone lies one base from this, so it may be a read error. V and J are TRBV20-1 and TRBJ2-6, with 8 bases lining up with TRBD1. CDR1 and CDR2 (germline): DFQATT, SNEGSKA (reference sequence). After removal of 7 bases from V and 2 bases from J, the junction contained 4 bases not matched to a gene. CDR3 length equals 14 residues. This CDR3 is CSDPQGAGANVLTF. The CDR3 DNA follows: TGCAGTGACCCACAGGGGGCTGGGGCCAACGTCCTGACTTTC.

A remark on this clonotype: Sequence at one end of the junction differs from germline and may be a read error. The gene calls are TRBV6-1 and TRBJ2-5, with unresolved D. Germline V lookup: CDR1 MNHNS, CDR2 SASEGT. This CDR3 has 13 amino acids. The CDR3 spells CVSSEAGGSREYF. DNA for the CDR3: TGTGTCAGCAGTGAAGCTGGTGGGTCCCGGGAGTACTTC.

In its sample, this clonotype was seen a few times. The chain combines TRBV28 with TRBJ2-7; TRBD1 aligns across 7 bases. The V and J ends lost 6 bases and 6 bases, in that order; junction bases with no gene match: 8. Per the germline V gene, CDR1 is MDHEN and CDR2 is SYDVKM. The CDR3 totals 13 residues. DNA for the CDR3: TGTGCCAGCAGCGACAGGGAAACCTGCGAGCAGTACTTC. Amino acids: CASSDRETCEQYF.